This T cell receptor (beta chain) was sequenced during a study of cytomegalovirus exposure and HLA in healthy donors. General observations from the study: It was confirmed in vitro that a few of the CMV-associated chains were specific for CMV antigens. Association of 17,000 or so TCR beta sequences with HLA alleles was found at 0.05 false discovery rate in a later analysis. Accurate prediction of most subjects' HLA-A and HLA-B alleles from TCR beta sequences was reported.

Germline loops: CDR1 LNHDA, CDR2 SQIVND (reference sequence). The CDR3 totals 15 residues. V lost 5 bases, J lost 3 bases, and 8 bases stayed unmatched. Points on this clone: Its target is unknown.

Primers included in the PCR were 60 Vbeta and 13 Jbeta primers. TCRdb keeps only in-frame clones here, not all; method: immunoSEQ multiplex PCR. Here the sample table reports approximately 110,000 clones. The V gene is TRBV19, the J gene TRBJ1-1, with 8 bases identical to TRBD1. What was sequenced was PBMCs. This clonotype originated in a man in his fifties or sixties in good health and CMV-seronegative. The CDR3 sequence: CASSLADRDHTEAFF. The CDR3 nucleotides are TGTGCCAGTAGTTTAGCGGACAGGGATCACACTGAAGCTTTCTTT.